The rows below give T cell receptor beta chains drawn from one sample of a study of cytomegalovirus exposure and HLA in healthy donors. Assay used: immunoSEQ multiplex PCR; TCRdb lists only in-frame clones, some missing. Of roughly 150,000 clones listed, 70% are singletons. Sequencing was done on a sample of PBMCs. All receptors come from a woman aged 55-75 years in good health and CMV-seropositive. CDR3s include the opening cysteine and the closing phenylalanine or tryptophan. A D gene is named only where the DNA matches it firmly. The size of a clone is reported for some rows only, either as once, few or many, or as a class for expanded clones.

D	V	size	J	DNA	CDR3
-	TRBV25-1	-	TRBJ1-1	TGTGCCAGCGGCGACAGTTACACTGAAGCTTTCTTT	CASGDSYTEAFF
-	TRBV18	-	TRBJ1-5	TGTGCCAGCTCACCATCCTTGGAGAATCAGCCCCAGCATTTT	CASSPSLENQPQHF
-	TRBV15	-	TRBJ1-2	TGTGCCACCAGCAGCGGGGATGGCTACACCTTC	CATSSGDGYTF
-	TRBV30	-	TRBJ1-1	TGTGCCTCCGTCAGAGGCACTGAAGCTTTCTTT	CASVRGTEAFF
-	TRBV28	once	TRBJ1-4	TGTGCCAGCAGTTTCTCTACAACAGGGTCGAGGCGCGAAAAACTGTTTTTT	CASSFSTTGSRREKLFF
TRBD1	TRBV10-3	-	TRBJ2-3	TGTGCCATCAGTGGCAAAATGGGACAGGGGAAGGATACGCAGTATTTT	CAISGKMGQGKDTQYF
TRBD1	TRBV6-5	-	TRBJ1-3	TGTGCCACCAAGGACAGGGCTGGAAACACCATATATTTT	CATKDRAGNTIYF
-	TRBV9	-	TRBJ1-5	TGTGCCAGCAGCGAACAGGGATCGGGTCAGCCCCAGCATTTT	CASSEQGSGQPQHF
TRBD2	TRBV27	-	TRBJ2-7	TGTGCCAGCAGTTTTACGGGACTAGCGGGAGGATCCTACGAGCAGTACTTC	CASSFTGLAGGSYEQYF
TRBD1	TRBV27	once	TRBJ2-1	TGTGCCAGCAGGCCGACAGGGGGCCTCTACAATGAGCAGTTCTTC	CASRPTGGLYNEQFF
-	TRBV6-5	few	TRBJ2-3	TGTGCCAGCAGTTCGACAACAGATACGCAGTATTTT	CASSSTTDTQYF
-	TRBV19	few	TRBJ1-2	TGTGCCAGTAGTCCGACAGTGCTTGGGGGCTACACCTTC	CASSPTVLGGYTF
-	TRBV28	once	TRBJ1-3	TGTGCCAGCAGTTCTTGGGACACCTCATCCTCTGGAAACACCATATATTTT	CASSSWDTSSSGNTIYF
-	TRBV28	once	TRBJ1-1	TGTGCCAGCAGTGACAGGATGACTGAAGCTTTCTTT	CASSDRMTEAFF
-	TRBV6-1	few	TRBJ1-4	TGTGCCAGCAGTGAAGGGCAGGGTCTCCGAAAACTGTTTTTT	CASSEGQGLRKLFF
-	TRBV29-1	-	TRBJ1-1	TGCAGCGCAGTGAGCTTAGGGGACACTGAAGCTTTCTTT	CSAVSLGDTEAFF
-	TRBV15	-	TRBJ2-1	TGTGCCACCAGCAGATCCGGGACTGGCGCGATGGTTGAGCAGTTCTTC	CATSRSGTGAMVEQFF
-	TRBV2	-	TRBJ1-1	TGTGCCAGCACGGGAAAGTTGAACACTGAAGCTTTCTTT	CASTGKLNTEAFF
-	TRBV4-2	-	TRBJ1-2	TGTGCCAGCAGCCAAGCCCCGGGCGGGACGGAGTTC	CASSQAPGGTEF
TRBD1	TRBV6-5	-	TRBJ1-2	TGTGCCAGCAGTGAAGGGACAGCCTATGGCTACACCTTC	CASSEGTAYGYTF
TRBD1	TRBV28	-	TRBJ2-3	TGTGCCAGCAGTCTCGGGACAGCCACGAACCAGCAGTATTTT	CASSLGTATNQQYF
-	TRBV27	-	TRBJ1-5	TGTGCCAGCAGTTTTTCGGAGGGGAACGGGAATCAGCCCCAGCATTTT	CASSFSEGNGNQPQHF
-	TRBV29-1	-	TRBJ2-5	TGCAGCGTTGAAGCCCCGCTAGCGGAGACCCAGTACTTC	CSVEAPLAETQYF
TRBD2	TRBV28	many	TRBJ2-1	TGTGCCAGCAGTCCGAGGACTAGGGACTACAATGAGCAGTTCTTC	CASSPRTRDYNEQFF
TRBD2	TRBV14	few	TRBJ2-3	TGTGCCAGCAGCCCCACGGGGGGACCCACAGATACGCAGTATTTT	CASSPTGGPTDTQYF
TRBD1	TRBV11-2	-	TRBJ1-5	TGTGCCAGCAGCCGGACAGGGAACAATCAGCCCCAGCATTTT	CASSRTGNNQPQHF
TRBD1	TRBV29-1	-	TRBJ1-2	TGCAGCGTTGATCTCCGGGACAGCGATAACTATGGCTACACCTTC	CSVDLRDSDNYGYTF
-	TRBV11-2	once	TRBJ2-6	TGTGCCAGCAGTTTAGATGGACAGTTAAGCTCTGGGGCCAACGTCCTGACTTTC	CASSLDGQLSSGANVLTF
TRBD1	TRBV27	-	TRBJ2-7	TGTGCCAGCAGTTCGGGACAGGGGGGACCCTACGAGCAGTACTTC	CASSSGQGGPYEQYF
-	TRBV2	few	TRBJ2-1	TGTGCCAGCAGGCTCCAGGACTACTCCTACAATGAGCAGTTCTTC	CASRLQDYSYNEQFF